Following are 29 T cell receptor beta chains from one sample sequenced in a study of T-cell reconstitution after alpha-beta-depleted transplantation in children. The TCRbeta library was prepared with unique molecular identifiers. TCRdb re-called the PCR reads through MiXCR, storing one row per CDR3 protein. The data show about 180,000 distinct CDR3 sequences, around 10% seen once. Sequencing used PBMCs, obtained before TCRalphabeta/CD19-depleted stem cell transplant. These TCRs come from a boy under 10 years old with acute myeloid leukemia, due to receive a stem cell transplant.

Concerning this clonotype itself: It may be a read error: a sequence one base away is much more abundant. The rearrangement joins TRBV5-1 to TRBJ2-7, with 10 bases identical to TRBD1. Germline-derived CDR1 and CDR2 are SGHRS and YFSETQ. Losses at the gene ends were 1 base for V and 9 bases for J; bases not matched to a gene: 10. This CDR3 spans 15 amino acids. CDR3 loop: CASSLWGTGVSVQYF. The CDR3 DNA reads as TGCGCCAGCAGCTTGTGGGGGACAGGGGTCTCCGTGCAGTACTTC. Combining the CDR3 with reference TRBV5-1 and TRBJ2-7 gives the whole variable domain KAGVTQTPRYLIKTRGQQVTLSCSPISGHRSVSWYQQTPGQGLQFLFEYFSETQRNKGNFPGRFSGRQFSNSRSEMNVSTLELGDSALYLCASSLWGTGVSVQYFGPGTRLTVT.

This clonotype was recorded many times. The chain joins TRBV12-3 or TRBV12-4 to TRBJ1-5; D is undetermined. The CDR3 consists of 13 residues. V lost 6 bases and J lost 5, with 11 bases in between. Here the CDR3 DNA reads TGTGCCAGCAGACACGACATACATCAGCCCCAGCATTTT. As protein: CASRHDIHQPQHF.

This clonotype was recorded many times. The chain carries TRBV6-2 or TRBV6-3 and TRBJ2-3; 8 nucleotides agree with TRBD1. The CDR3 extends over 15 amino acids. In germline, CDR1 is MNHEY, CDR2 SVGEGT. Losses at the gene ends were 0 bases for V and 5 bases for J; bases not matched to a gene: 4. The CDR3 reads CASSYSGQGGDTQYF. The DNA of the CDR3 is TGTGCCAGCAGTTACTCCGGACAGGGTGGAGATACGCAGTATTTT.

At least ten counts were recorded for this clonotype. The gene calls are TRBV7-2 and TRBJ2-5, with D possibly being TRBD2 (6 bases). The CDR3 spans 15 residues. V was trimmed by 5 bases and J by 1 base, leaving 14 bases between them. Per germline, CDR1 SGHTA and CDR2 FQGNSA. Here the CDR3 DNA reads TGTGCCAGCAGCCACAGTGGGGGGAGCCAAGAGACCCAGTACTTC. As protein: CASSHSGGSQETQYF.

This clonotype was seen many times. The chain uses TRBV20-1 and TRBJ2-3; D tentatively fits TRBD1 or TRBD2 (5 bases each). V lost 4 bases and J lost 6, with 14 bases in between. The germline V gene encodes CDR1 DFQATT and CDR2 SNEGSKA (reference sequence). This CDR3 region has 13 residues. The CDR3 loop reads CSATDRGGDTQYF. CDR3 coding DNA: TGCAGTGCTACCGACCGGGGCGGGGATACGCAGTATTTT.

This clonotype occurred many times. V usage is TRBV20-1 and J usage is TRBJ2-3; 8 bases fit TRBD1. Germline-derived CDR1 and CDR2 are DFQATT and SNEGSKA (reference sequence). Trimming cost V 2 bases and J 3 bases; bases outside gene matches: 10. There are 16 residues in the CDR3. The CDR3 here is CSARPLSTGETDTQYF. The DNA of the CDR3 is TGCAGTGCTAGACCCCTTTCGACAGGGGAAACAGATACGCAGTATTTT.

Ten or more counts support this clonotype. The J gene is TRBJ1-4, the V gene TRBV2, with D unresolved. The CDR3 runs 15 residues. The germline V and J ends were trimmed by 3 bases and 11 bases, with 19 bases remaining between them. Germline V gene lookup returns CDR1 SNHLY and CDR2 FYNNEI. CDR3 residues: CASSDVTELTLKLFF. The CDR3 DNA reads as TGTGCCAGCAGTGACGTGACCGAGTTGACACTTAAACTGTTTTTT.

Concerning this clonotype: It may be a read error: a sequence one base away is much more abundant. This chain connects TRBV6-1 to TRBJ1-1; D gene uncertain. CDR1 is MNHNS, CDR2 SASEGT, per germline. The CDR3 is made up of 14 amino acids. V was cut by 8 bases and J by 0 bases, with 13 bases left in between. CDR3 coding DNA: TGTGCCAGCCGCGTCGACTGGTTGAACACTGAAGCTTTCTTT. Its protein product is CASRVDWLNTEAFF.

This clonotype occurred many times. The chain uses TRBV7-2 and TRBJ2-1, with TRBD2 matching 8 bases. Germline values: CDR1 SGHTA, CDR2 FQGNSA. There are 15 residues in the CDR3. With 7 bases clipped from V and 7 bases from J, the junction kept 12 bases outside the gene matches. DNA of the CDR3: TGTGCCAGCACCGTATACGGTAGCGGGAAAAATGAGCAGTTCTTC. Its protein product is CASTVYGSGKNEQFF.

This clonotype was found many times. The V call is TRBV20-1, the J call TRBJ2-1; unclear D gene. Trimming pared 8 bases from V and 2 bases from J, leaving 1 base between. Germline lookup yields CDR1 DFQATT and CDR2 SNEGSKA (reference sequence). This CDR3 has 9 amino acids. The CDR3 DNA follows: TGCAGTCCCTACAATGAGCAGTTCTTC. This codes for CSPYNEQFF.

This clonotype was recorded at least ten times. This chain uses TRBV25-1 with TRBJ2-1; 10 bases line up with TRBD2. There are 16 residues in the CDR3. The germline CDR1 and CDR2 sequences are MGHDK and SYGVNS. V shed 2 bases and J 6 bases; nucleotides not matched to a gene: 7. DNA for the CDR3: TGTGCCAGCAGTGAAAGGAGCGGGGGGGACGGCAATGAGCAGTTCTTC. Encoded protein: CASSERSGGDGNEQFF.

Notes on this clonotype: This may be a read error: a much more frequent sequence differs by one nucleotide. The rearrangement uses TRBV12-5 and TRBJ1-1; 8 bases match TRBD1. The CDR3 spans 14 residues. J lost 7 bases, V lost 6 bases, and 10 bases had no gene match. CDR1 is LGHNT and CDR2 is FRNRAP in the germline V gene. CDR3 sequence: CASGRGQVAVEAFF. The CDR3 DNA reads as TGTGCTAGTGGAAGGGGACAGGTAGCGGTTGAAGCTTTCTTT.

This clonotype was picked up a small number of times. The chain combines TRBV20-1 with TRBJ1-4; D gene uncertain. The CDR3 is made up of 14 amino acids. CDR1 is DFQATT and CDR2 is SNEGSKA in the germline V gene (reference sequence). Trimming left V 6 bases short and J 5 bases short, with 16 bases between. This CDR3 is CSARQGLKNEKLFF. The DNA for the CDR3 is TGCAGTGCCAGACAAGGTTTGAAAAATGAAAAACTGTTTTTT.

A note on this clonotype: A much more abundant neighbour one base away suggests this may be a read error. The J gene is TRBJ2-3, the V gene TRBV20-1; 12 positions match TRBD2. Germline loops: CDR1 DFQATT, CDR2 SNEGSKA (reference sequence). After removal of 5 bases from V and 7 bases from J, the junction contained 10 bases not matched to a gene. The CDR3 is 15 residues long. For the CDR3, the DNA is TGCAGTGCTGCCAGCCTAGCGGGAGGGACAAATACGCAGTATTTT. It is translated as CSAASLAGGTNTQYF.

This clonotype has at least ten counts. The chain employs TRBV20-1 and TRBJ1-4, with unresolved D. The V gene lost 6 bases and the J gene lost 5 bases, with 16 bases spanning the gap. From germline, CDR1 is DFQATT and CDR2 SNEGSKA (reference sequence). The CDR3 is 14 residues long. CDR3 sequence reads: CSARRTATNEKLFF. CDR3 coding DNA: TGCAGTGCCAGAAGAACAGCCACAAATGAAAAACTGTTTTTT.

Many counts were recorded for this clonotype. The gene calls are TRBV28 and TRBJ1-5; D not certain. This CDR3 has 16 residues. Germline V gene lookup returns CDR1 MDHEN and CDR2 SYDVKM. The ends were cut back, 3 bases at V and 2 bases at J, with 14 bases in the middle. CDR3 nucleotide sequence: TGTGCCAGCAGTTTCTCAGTGAATGACCGCAATCAGCCCCAGCATTTT. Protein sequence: CASSFSVNDRNQPQHF.

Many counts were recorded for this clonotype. The CDR3 DNA reads as TGCGCCAGCAGCCGGACAGGGGAATATGGCTACACCTTC. This gives the protein CASSRTGEYGYTF. This rearrangement joins TRBV5-1 to TRBJ1-2; 9 bases match TRBD1. CDR1 is SGHRS and CDR2 is YFSETQ in the germline V gene. V was clipped by 4 bases and J by 5 bases; unmatched bases: 3. The CDR3 is made up of 13 amino acids.

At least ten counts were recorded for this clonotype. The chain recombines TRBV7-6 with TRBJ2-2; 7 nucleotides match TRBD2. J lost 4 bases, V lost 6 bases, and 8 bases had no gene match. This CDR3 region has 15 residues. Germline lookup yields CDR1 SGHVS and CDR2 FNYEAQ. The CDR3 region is CASSRLARGTGELFF. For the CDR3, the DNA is TGTGCCAGCAGTCGACTAGCCCGTGGCACCGGGGAGCTGTTTTTT.

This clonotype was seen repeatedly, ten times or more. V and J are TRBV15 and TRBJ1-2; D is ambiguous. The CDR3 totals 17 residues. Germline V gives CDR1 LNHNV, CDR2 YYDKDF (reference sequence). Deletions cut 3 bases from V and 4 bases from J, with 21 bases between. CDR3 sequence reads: CATSSEVIGRTLYGYTF. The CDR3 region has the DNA TGTGCCACCAGCAGCGAGGTTATCGGCCGCACCCTCTATGGCTACACCTTC.

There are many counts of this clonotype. The CDR3 spells CSARSLTGVGTGELFF. In DNA form, the CDR3 reads TGCAGTGCTAGATCCTTAACGGGAGTGGGTACCGGGGAGCTGTTTTTT. The chain is built from TRBV20-1 and TRBJ2-2; possible D gene TRBD2, 6 bases. The length of the CDR3 is 16 residues. Trimming took off 2 bases at V and 5 bases at J, with 18 bases between the two ends. Germline V lookup: CDR1 DFQATT, CDR2 SNEGSKA (reference sequence).

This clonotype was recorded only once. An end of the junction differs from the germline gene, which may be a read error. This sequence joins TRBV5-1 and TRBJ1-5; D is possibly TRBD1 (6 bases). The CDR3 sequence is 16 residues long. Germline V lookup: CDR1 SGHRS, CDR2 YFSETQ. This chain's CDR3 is CASSLLPGVSNQRQHF. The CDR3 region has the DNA TGCGCCAGCAGCTTGTTGCCAGGGGTTAGCAATCAGCGCCAGCATTTT.

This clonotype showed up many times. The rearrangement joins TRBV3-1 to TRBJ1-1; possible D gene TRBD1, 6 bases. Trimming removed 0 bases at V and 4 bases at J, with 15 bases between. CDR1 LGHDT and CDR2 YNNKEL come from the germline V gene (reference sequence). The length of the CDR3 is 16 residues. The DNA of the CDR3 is TGTGCCAGCAGCCAAGATGGGGGGGGCTGGGGCACTGAAGCTTTCTTT. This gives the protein CASSQDGGGWGTEAFF.

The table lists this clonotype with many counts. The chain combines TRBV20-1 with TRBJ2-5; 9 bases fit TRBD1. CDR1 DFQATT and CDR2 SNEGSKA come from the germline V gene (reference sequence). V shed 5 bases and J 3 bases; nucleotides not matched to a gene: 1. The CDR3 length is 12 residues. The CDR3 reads CSARTGEETQYF. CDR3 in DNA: TGCAGTGCTCGGACAGGGGAAGAGACCCAGTACTTC.

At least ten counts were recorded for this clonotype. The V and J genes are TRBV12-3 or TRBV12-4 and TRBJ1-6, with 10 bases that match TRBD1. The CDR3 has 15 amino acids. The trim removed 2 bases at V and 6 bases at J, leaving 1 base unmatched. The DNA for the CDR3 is TGTGCCAGCAGTTTAAGACAGGGGGCTAATTCACCCCTCCACTTT. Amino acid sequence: CASSLRQGANSPLHF.

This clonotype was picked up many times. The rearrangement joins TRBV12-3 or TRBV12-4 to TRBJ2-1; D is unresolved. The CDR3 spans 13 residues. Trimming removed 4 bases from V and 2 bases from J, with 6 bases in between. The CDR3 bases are TGTGCCAGCAGTTCCCGTCCCTACAATGAGCAGTTCTTC. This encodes CASSSRPYNEQFF.

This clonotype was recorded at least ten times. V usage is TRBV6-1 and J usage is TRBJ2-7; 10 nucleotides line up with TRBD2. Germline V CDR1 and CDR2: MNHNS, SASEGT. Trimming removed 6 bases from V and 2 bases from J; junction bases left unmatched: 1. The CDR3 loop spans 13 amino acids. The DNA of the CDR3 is TGTGCCAGCAGGCTAGCGGGAGCCTACGAGCAGTACTTC. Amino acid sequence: CASRLAGAYEQYF.

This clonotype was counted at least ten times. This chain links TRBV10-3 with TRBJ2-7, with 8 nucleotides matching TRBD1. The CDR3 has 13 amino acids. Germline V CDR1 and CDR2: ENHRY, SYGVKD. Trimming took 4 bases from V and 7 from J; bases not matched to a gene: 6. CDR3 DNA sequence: TGTGCCATCAGTGCGGGACAGGCAGGGGAGCAGTACTTC. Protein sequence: CAISAGQAGEQYF.

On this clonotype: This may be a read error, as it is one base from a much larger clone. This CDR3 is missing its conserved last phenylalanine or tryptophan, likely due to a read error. In DNA form, the CDR3 reads TGCAGTGCAGCTCGGACTAGCGGGGATACGCAGTATTTA. Protein: CSAARTSGDTQYL. V usage is TRBV20-1 and J usage is TRBJ2-3, with TRBD2 matching 11 bases. The V segment lost 6 bases and the J segment 6 bases; nucleotides outside the gene matches: 5. Germline V gives CDR1 DFQATT, CDR2 SNEGSKA (reference sequence). This CDR3 has 13 amino acids.

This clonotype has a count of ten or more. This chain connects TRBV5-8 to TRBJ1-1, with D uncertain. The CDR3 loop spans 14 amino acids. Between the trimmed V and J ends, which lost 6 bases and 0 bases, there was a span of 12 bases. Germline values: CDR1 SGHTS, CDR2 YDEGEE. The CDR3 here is CASNPSIVNTEAFF. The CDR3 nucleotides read TGTGCCAGCAACCCCTCCATAGTGAACACTGAAGCTTTCTTT.